Listed below are T cell receptor beta chains from one sample, sequenced in a study of blood T cells in healthy people across ages. In TCRdb, the 5' RACE reads were re-called with MiXCR into one record per CDR3 protein. The sample includes 720,000 or so distinct CDR3 sequences, approximately 40% seen only once; the top ten take around 30%. The sample taken for sequencing was blood. The source is a man aged 80 or over in good health. Each CDR3 is given with its conserved first and last residue. A D gene is named only where the DNA matches it firmly. Clone sizes are given selectively: once, few, many, or a class where the clone is expanded.

d_gene	v_gene	abundance	j_gene	len	CDR3nt	CDR3aa
TRBD2	TRBV6-2/TRBV6-3	.	TRBJ2-6	18	TGTGCCAGCAGTCGGGGACTAGCGGGAGCTAGGGGGGCCAACGTCCTGACTTTC	CASSRGLAGARGANVLTF
TRBD1	TRBV4-1	.	TRBJ1-5	18	TGCGCCAGCAGCCAAGATCCCACAGGGGGAGCTAGCAATCAGCCCCAGCATTTT	CASSQDPTGGASNQPQHF
.	TRBV27	few	TRBJ2-7	14	TGTGCCAGCAGTTTAATGCGAGGGGGTGGAGAGCAGTACTTC	CASSLMRGGGEQYF
.	TRBV7-8	few	TRBJ2-2	16	TGTGCCAGCAGCTTAAGGGACTCTGGGGGCACCGGGGAGCTGTTTTTT	CASSLRDSGGTGELFF
TRBD1	TRBV14	.	TRBJ1-1	18	TGTGCCAGCAGCCCCGACGGGACAGAGAAAGGGCAGAACACTGAAGCTTTCTTT	CASSPDGTEKGQNTEAFF
TRBD1	TRBV6-2/TRBV6-3	few	TRBJ2-1	17	TGTGCCAGCAGTTCGGTTGGCGGGACAGGGGTTCCAGGTGAGCAGTTCTTC	CASSSVGGTGVPGEQFF
.	TRBV7-2	few	TRBJ2-3	16	TGTGCCAGCAGCCCACCCCTAAGCGCGGGCACAGATACGCAGTATTTT	CASSPPLSAGTDTQYF
TRBD1	TRBV2	.	TRBJ1-5	14	TGTGCCAGCACCATAGGACAGGGTGGTCAGCCCCAGCATTTT	CASTIGQGGQPQHF
TRBD2	TRBV4-3	.	TRBJ2-7	18	TGCGCCAGCAGCCAAGTGTCTTCTAGCGGGGGCCTCTACAATGAGCAGTACTTC	CASSQVSSSGGLYNEQYF
.	TRBV20-1	few	TRBJ2-3	16	TGCAGTGCCAGGCGGTTTGGGGGTTTAAGTACAGATACGCAGTATTTT	CSARRFGGLSTDTQYF
.	TRBV7-6	.	TRBJ2-5	15	TGTGCCAGCAGCGCCGGTCACAGTTACCAAGAGACCCAGTACTTC	CASSAGHSYQETQYF
TRBD1	TRBV24-1	many	TRBJ2-7	12	TGTGCCACGGGGACAGGGCGTAACGAGCAGTACTTC	CATGTGRNEQYF
TRBD1	TRBV7-2	once	TRBJ1-4	16	TGTGCCAGCAGCTTAGGAGGGACAGGGAATAATGAAAAACTGTTTTTT	CASSLGGTGNNEKLFF
.	TRBV20-1	.	TRBJ2-5	15	TGCAGTGCTACCTATCCCGAGGCAGGGGAAGAGACCCAGTACTTC	CSATYPEAGEETQYF
.	TRBV4-3	.	TRBJ2-1	13	TGCGCCAGCAGCCAAGATCCGGGGCATGAGCAGTTCTTC	CASSQDPGHEQFF
TRBD1	TRBV5-1	few	TRBJ2-2	15	TGCGCCAGCAGAGCCGGGACAGGGGATACCGGGGAGCTGTTTTTT	CASRAGTGDTGELFF
.	TRBV5-4	.	TRBJ2-5	15	TGTGCCAGCAGCCCACGAAGTGAGGGAAGGGAGACCCAGTACTTC	CASSPRSEGRETQYF
.	TRBV20-1	few	TRBJ2-5	15	TGCAGTGCTCGAGGGGCTACTCCTTCCCCGGAGAGCCAGTACTTC	CSARGATPSPESQYF
.	TRBV6-2/TRBV6-3	many	TRBJ2-2	14	TGTGCCAGCGGATCCGGGACGAACACCGGGGAGCTGTTTTTT	CASGSGTNTGELFF
TRBD1	TRBV9	few	TRBJ2-5	17	TGTGCCAGCAGACCCCCAAGGACCGGGACAGGGGAAGAGACCCAGTACTTC	CASRPPRTGTGEETQYF
.	TRBV6-2/TRBV6-3	.	TRBJ2-1	14	TGTGCCAGCAGTTATCACCGGGAGAATGGTGAGCAGTTCTTC	CASSYHRENGEQFF
TRBD1	TRBV18	few	TRBJ2-5	16	TGTGCCAGCTCACCAACCGGTCCAGGGGGCGTAGAGACCCAGTACTTC	CASSPTGPGGVETQYF
.	TRBV12-3/TRBV12-4	.	TRBJ1-6	13	TGTGCCAGCAGTCCAGGGTTTGGGTCACCCCTCCACTTT	CASSPGFGSPLHF
.	TRBV30	few	TRBJ2-1	11	TGTGCCTGCCGCTCCTACAATGAGCAGTTCTTC	CACRSYNEQFF
.	TRBV12-3/TRBV12-4	few	TRBJ2-7	18	TGTGCCAGCAGTTTAGCGCTCGGTCAGGCCTCTCGGCTCTACGAGCAGTACTTC	CASSLALGQASRLYEQYF
TRBD1	TRBV6-5	.	TRBJ2-6	18	TGTGCCAGCAGTTACCGGGACAGGGGGGGTGCTGGGGCCAACGTCCTGACTTTC	CASSYRDRGGAGANVLTF
.	TRBV12-5	once	TRBJ1-3	18	TGTGCTAGTGGTTTGGCACGCGGGAGTAGCCGCTCTGGAAACACCATATATTTT	CASGLARGSSRSGNTIYF
TRBD1	TRBV20-1	.	TRBJ1-4	17	TGCAGTGCTAGAGATTCTAGAAGACAGGGCACTAATGAAAAACTGTTTTTT	CSARDSRRQGTNEKLFF
TRBD1	TRBV4-3	.	TRBJ1-2	17	TGCGCCAGCAGCCAAACGACAGGGGTTTGGAATAACTATGGCTACACCTTC	CASSQTTGVWNNYGYTF
.	TRBV6-2/TRBV6-3	few	TRBJ2-3	15	TGTGCCAGTGGTTCCGGGCCCACTAGCACAGATACGCAGTATTTT	CASGSGPTSTDTQYF
TRBD1	TRBV7-8	.	TRBJ2-7	17	TGTGCCAGCAGCTTAACGGGAAGACAGGGCCTGACCTACGAGCAGTACTTC	CASSLTGRQGLTYEQYF
.	TRBV20-1	few	TRBJ2-3	15	TGCAGTGCTAGAGCGGACGGGGCGGGCGCAGATACGCAGTATTTT	CSARADGAGADTQYF
TRBD1	TRBV7-9	.	TRBJ2-7	16	TGTGCCAGCAGCCCACAGACAGGGGGCCCATACAATGAGCAGTACTTC	CASSPQTGGPYNEQYF
TRBD1	TRBV6-2/TRBV6-3	.	TRBJ2-1	14	TGTGCCAGCACTGGACAGGGGAATACCTATGAGCAGTTCTTC	CASTGQGNTYEQFF
.	TRBV12-3/TRBV12-4	.	TRBJ1-1	13	TGTGCCAGCACAGGGAGGAGAGGTACTGAAGCTTTCTTT	CASTGRRGTEAFF
TRBD1	TRBV4-3	few	TRBJ1-6	14	TGCGCCAGCAGCCGACTCACAGGGGGCTCACCCCTCCACTTT	CASSRLTGGSPLHF
TRBD2	TRBV29-1	.	TRBJ2-1	19	TGCAGCGTTGAAGATGAAGGACTAGCGGGAGGTCACGCCTACAATGAGCAGTTCTTC	CSVEDEGLAGGHAYNEQFF
TRBD2	TRBV11-2	few	TRBJ2-1	14	TGTGCCAGCAGCGTTCCGGGACTAGCGGGTGAGCAGTTCTTC	CASSVPGLAGEQFF
.	TRBV4-2	many	TRBJ2-5	13	TGTGCCAGCAGCCCCCCCCCTCCAGAGACCCAGTACTTC	CASSPPPPETQYF
TRBD2	TRBV5-1	.	TRBJ2-7	16	TGCGCCAGCAGCTTGGCGGGACTAGTGTCCTACAATGAGCAGTACTTC	CASSLAGLVSYNEQYF
.	TRBV9	.	TRBJ2-7	14	TGTGCCAGCAGCGTAGGGGGCGGACAATACGAGCAGTACTTC	CASSVGGGQYEQYF
.	TRBV7-3	.	TRBJ2-1	15	TGTGCCAGCAGCTTAACGGTAACTAGCTACAATGAGCAGTTCTTC	CASSLTVTSYNEQFF
.	TRBV20-1	few	TRBJ1-3	15	TGCAGTGCTAGTGAGGCTGTGAGCTCTGGAAACACCATATATTTT	CSASEAVSSGNTIYF
.	TRBV11-1	once	TRBJ2-1	16	TGTGCCAGCAGCCGCCGGGACGCGAGCTCCTACAATGAGCAGTTCTTC	CASSRRDASSYNEQFF
.	TRBV29-1	.	TRBJ2-1	14	TGCAGCGTTGGATACAGGAGCTCCTACAATGAGCAGTTCTTC	CSVGYRSSYNEQFF
TRBD2	TRBV4-3	few	TRBJ2-3	18	TGCGCCAGCAGCCAATCTGGACTAGGAGGAACCAGCACAGATACGCAGTATTTT	CASSQSGLGGTSTDTQYF
.	TRBV4-3	.	TRBJ1-2	13	TGCGCCAGCAGCCAGGACTCGCGCTGTGGCTACACCTTC	CASSQDSRCGYTF
.	TRBV20-1	.	TRBJ2-6	15	TGCAGTGCTCCAACTTTTAACTCTGGGGCCAACGTCCTGACTTTC	CSAPTFNSGANVLTF
TRBD1	TRBV9	.	TRBJ2-1	16	TGTGCCACCAGTGATGGGGGGACAGGGAGATACAATGAGCAGTTCTTC	CATSDGGTGRYNEQFF
TRBD1	TRBV5-1	few	TRBJ1-2	14	TGCGCCAGCAGCGCCTCCGGACAGGGAGCTGGCTACACCTTC	CASSASGQGAGYTF
.	TRBV20-1	.	TRBJ1-5	15	TGCAGTGCTAAGCGGTCTAATCGGGACAATCAGCCCCAGCATTTT	CSAKRSNRDNQPQHF
.	TRBV12-3/TRBV12-4	few	TRBJ2-3	15	TGTGCCAGCAGCCTAGGGGGGTCTGGCACAGATACGCAGTATTTT	CASSLGGSGTDTQYF
TRBD1	TRBV6-2/TRBV6-3	.	TRBJ2-7	14	TGTGCCAGCAGTTACGATGGGACAGACAATGAGCAGTACTTC	CASSYDGTDNEQYF
TRBD2	TRBV6-2/TRBV6-3	.	TRBJ2-3	15	TGTGCCAGCAGTGGACTAGCGGGGGATCTGGATACGCAGTATTTT	CASSGLAGDLDTQYF
.	TRBV2	.	TRBJ2-7	16	TGTGCCTACCCGGAGCCCAGTCAGGAAGTGGCCTACGAGCAGTACTTC	CAYPEPSQEVAYEQYF
.	TRBV7-6	many	TRBJ2-3	12	TGTGCCAGCAGCTTGGCGCATGATACGCAGTATTTT	CASSLAHDTQYF
.	TRBV5-1	.	TRBJ2-6	16	TGCGCCAGCAGCTTGAAACGGGCGTCTGGGGCCAACGTCCTGACTTTC	CASSLKRASGANVLTF